Given below is one TCR beta chain in context. Its antigen has not been determined. Base qualities are not recorded, but no much larger clone differs from it by a single base. The entry originates in a study of blood T cell repertoires in COVID-19 (TCRdb year 2020). For the wider study: The collaborator samples originated in the United States, Italy and Spain and spanned the acute and convalescent phases of COVID-19. The prospective study material was composed of cDNA or gDNA derived from T cells, B-cell-depleted T cells, or PBMCs. The dataset comprised deeply sampled blood TCRbeta repertoires from subjects exposed to, actively infected with, or recovered from COVID-19. The repertoires were released in a freely available public database intended as a resource for research on the immune response to SARS-CoV-2. The samples were drawn from two sources: the first 160 participants of the ongoing ImmuneRACE study, and some 1,300 subjects contributed by 6 global collaborators. The sample metadata nearly always contained a de-identified subject ID, COVID-19 status, age in years and sex. HLA class I and class II types, where available, came from metadata supplied by the sample provider rather than from assay-based typing.

One collaborating source in Seattle enrolled patients during active infection and followed them longitudinally through the course of disease. The collaborating institutions used their own protocols to collect whole blood in K2EDTA tubes. For TCRbeta analysis, collaborators shipped samples as frozen whole blood, isolated PBMCs, or DNA extracted from either of those sample types. V was cut back by 5 bases and J by 6 bases, leaving a gap of 10 bases between them. Including cysteine and phenylalanine, the CDR3 has 13 amino acids. Only the CDR3 DNA stays, 39 bases, in frame from base 1. Sequences LNHDA (CDR1) and SQIVND (CDR2) are obtained from the germline V gene (reference sequence). What the work shows at the level of the full study, not this receptor alone: How much clinical and demographic metadata was included differed by source and by participant, and the metadata was provided uncurated.

The immunoSEQ Assay, a bias-controlled multiplex PCR, was used to amplify TCRbeta CDR3 regions from genomic DNA. Per the source publication's procedure: Within the assay, amplification of reference gene primers was used to estimate how many nucleated cells each sample contained. To quantify the absolute abundance of each unique TCRbeta CDR3 rearrangement, sequence reads were collapsed and filtered. For each sample, productive Simpson clonality was calculated by taking the square root of Simpson's diversity index across productive rearrangements. In TCRdb, the immuneACCESS table is reduced to in-frame sequences with V and J assigned. These tables do not hold every clone; where another copy was compared, an unresolved V gene accounts for under half, and the others remain unexplained. V and J calls and clone size come straight from that table; D and trimming were deduced from the DNA. The sample profile shows 150,000 or so clones; roughly 89% of them were found once. The ten largest clones capture around 4.5% of the sample.

In this chain, TRBV19 is recombined with TRBJ1-4, with TRBD1 perhaps the D gene, on 5 matching bases. Material: peripheral blood. The sequence was obtained from a man aged 60 to 75 with COVID-19, enrolled during active disease. The sequence in DNA is TGTGCCAGTAGTGGCGGGACCTATGAAAAACTGTTTTTT. Its translation reads: CASSGGTYEKLFF.